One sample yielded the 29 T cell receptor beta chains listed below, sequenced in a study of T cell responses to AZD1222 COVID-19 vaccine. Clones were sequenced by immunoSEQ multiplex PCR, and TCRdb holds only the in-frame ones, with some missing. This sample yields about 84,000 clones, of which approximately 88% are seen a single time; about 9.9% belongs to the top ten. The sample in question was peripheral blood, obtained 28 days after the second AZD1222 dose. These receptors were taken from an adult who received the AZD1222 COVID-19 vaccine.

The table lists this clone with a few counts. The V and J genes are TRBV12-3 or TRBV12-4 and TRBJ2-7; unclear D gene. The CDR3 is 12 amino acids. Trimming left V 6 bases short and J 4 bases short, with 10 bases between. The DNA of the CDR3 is TGTGCCAGCAGCCCTATGGGGTACGAGCAGTACTTC. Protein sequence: CASSPMGYEQYF.

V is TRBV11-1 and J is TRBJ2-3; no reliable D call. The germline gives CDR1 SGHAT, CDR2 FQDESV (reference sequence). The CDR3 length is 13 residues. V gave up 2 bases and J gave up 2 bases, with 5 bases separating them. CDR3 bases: TGTGCCAGCAGCTTATTCTTCACAGATACGCAGTATTTT. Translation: CASSLFFTDTQYF.

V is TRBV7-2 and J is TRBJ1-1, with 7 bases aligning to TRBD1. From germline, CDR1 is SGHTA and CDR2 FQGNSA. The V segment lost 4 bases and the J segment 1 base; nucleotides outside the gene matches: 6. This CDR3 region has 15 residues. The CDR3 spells CASSSSQGKNTEAFF. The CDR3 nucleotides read TGTGCCAGCAGCTCTTCACAGGGGAAGAACACTGAAGCTTTCTTT.

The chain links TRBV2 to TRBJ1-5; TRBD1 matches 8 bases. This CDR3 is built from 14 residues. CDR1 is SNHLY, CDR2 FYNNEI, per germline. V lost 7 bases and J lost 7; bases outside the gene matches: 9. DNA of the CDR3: TGTGCCAGCAACTTTAACGGACAGGGACAGCCCCAGCATTTT. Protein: CASNFNGQGQPQHF.

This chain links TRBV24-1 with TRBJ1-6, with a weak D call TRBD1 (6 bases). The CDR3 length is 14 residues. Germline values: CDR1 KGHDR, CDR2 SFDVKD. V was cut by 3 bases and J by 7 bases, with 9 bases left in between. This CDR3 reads CATSDAGANSPLHF. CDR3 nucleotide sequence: TGTGCCACCAGTGATGCAGGGGCGAATTCACCCCTCCACTTT.

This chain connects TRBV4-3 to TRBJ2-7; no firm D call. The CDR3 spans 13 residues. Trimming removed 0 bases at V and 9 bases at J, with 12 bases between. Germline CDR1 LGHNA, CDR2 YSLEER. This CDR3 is CASSQEKGTGQYF. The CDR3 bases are TGCGCCAGCAGCCAAGAGAAGGGTACCGGGCAGTACTTC.

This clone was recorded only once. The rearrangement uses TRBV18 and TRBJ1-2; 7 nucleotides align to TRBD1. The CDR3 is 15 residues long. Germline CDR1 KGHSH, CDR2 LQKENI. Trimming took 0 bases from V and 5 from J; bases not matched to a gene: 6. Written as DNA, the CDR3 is TGTGCCAGCTCACCACCAGGGGGCCTGGGGTATGGCTACACCTTC. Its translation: CASSPPGGLGYGYTF.

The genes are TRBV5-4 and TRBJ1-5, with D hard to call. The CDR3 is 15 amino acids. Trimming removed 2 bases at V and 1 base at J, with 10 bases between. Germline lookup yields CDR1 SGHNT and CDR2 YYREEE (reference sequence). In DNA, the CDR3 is TGTGCCAGCAGCTTAGGTGGGTTCAGCAATCAGCCCCAGCATTTT. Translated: CASSLGGFSNQPQHF.

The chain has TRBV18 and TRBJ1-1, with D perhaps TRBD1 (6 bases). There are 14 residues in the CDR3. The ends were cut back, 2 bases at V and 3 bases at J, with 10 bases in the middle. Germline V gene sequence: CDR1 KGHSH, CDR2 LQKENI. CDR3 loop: CASSPISGDTEAFF. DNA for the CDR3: TGTGCCAGCTCACCAATTTCAGGGGACACTGAAGCTTTCTTT.

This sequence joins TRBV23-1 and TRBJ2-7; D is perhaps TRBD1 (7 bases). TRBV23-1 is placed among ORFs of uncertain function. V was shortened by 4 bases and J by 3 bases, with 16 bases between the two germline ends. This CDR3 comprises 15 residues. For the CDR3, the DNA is TGCGCCAGCAGTCGTGGAGGGGACAGAGGCTACGAGCAGTACTTC. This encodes CASSRGGDRGYEQYF.

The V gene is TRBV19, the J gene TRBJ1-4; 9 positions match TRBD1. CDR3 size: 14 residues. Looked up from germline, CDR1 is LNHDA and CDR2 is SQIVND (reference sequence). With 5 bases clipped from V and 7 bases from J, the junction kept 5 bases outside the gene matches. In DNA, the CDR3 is TGTGCCAGTAGTGGTCGGACAGGGGCTGAAAAACTGTTTTTT. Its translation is CASSGRTGAEKLFF.

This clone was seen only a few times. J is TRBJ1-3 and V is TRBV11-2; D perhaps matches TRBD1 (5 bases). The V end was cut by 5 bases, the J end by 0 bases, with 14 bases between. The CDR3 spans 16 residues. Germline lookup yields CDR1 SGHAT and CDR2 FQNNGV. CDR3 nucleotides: TGTGCCAGCAGCCTGAGAGGGGCCGTCTCTGGAAACACCATATATTTT. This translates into CASSLRGAVSGNTIYF.

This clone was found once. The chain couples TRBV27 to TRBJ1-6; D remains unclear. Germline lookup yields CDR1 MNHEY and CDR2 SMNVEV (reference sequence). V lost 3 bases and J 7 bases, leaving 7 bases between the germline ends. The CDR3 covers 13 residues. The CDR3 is CASSFQPNSPLHF. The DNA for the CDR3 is TGTGCCAGCAGTTTTCAACCAAATTCACCCCTCCACTTT.

CDR3 sequence reads: CAISIRGGNTEAFF. The CDR3 DNA sequence: TGTGCCATCAGTATCAGGGGAGGGAACACTGAAGCTTTCTTT. The chain links TRBV10-3 to TRBJ1-1; maybe TRBD1 (6 bases). Trimming stripped 5 bases from V and 1 base from J, with 11 bases between. The germline CDR1 and CDR2 sequences are ENHRY and SYGVKD. The CDR3 totals 14 residues.

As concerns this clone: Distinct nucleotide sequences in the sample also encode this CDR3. CDR3 sequence reads: CASSSTGGDGYTF. The CDR3 DNA sequence: TGTGCCAGCAGTTCTACAGGGGGCGATGGCTACACCTTC. The J gene is TRBJ1-2, the V gene TRBV12-3 or TRBV12-4, with 9 bases fitting TRBD1. CDR3 length equals 13 residues. The V and J ends lost 4 bases and 6 bases, in that order; junction bases with no gene match: 3.

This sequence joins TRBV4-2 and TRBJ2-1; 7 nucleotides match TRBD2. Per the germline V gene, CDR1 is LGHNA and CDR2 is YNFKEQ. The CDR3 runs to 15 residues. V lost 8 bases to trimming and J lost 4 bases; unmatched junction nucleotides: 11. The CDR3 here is CASRLGTGGYNEQFF. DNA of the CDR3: TGTGCCAGCCGTCTGGGGACGGGGGGTTACAATGAGCAGTTCTTC.

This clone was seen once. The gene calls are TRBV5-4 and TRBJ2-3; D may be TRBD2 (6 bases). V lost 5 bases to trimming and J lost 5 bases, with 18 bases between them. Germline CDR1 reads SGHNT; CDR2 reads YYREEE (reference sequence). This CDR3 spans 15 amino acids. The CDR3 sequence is CASSYGAGLIDTQYF. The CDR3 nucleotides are TGTGCCAGCAGTTATGGGGCGGGGCTAATAGATACGCAGTATTTT.

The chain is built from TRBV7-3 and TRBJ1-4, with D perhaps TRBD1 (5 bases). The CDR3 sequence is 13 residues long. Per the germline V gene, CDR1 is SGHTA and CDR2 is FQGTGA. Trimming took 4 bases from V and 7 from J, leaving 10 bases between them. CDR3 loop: CASSSQGGEKLFF. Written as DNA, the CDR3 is TGTGCCAGCAGCTCCCAGGGAGGTGAAAAACTGTTTTTT.

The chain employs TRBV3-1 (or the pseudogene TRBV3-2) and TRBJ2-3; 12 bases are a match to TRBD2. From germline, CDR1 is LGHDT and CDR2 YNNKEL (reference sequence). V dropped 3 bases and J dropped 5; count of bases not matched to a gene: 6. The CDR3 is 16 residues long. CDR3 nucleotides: TGTGCCAGCAGCCACTGGACTAGCGGGGATCAAGATACGCAGTATTTT. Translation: CASSHWTSGDQDTQYF.

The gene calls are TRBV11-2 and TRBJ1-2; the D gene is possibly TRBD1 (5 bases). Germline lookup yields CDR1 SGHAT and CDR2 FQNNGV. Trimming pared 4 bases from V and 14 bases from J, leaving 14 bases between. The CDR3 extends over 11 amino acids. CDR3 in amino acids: CASSSSGDRTF. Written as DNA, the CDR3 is TGTGCCAGCAGCTCCTCGGGGGATAGGACCTTC.

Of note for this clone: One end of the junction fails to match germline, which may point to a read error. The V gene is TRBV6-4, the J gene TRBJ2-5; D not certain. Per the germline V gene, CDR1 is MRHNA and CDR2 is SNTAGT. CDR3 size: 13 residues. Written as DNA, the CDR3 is TGTGCCAGCAGTGAGGCCCCGAGAGAGGCCCAGTACTTC. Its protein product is CASSEAPREAQYF.

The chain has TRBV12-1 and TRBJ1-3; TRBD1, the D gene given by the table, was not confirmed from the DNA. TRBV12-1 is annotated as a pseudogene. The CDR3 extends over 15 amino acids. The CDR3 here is CASSRARVSGNTIYF. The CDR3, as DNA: TGTGCCAGCAGCCGAGCCAGGGTAAGTGGAAACACCATATATTTT.

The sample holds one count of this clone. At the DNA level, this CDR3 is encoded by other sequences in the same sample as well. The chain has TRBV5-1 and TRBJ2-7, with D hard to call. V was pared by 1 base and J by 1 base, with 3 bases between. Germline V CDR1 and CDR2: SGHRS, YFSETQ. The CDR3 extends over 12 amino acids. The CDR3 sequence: CASSLSSYEQYF. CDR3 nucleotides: TGCGCCAGCAGCTTGTCTTCCTACGAGCAGTACTTC.

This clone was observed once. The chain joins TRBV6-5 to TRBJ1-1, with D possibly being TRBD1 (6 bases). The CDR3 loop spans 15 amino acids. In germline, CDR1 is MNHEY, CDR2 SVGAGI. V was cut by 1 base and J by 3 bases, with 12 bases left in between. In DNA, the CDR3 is TGTGCCAGCAGTTACTTCCCGGGGGCAGACACTGAAGCTTTCTTT. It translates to CASSYFPGADTEAFF.

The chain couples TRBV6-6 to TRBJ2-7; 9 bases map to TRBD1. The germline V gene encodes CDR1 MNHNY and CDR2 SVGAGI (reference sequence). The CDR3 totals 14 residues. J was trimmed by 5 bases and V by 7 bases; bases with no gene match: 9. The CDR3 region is CASTITGGWDEQYF. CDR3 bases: TGTGCCAGCACCATAACAGGGGGCTGGGACGAGCAGTACTTC.

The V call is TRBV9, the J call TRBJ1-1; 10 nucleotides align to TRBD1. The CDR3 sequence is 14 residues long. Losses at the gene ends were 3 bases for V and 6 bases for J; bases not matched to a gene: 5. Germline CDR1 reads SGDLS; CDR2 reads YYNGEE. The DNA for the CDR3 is TGTGCCAGCAGCGAAGGGGACAGGGGACCTGAAGCTTTCTTT. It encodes CASSEGDRGPEAFF.

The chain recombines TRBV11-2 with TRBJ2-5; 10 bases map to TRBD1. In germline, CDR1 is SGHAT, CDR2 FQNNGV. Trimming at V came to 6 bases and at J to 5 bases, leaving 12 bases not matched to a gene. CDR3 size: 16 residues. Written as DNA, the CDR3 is TGTGCCAGCAGTCTTCGGATGACAGGGGGCCGGGAGACCCAGTACTTC. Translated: CASSLRMTGGRETQYF.

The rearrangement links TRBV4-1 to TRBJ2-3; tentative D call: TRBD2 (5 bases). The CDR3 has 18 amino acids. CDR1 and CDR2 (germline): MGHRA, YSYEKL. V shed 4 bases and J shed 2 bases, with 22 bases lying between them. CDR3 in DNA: TGCGCCAGCAGCCCTGTGTCCGGAGGACGGACCTACACAGATACGCAGTATTTT. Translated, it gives CASSPVSGGRTYTDTQYF.

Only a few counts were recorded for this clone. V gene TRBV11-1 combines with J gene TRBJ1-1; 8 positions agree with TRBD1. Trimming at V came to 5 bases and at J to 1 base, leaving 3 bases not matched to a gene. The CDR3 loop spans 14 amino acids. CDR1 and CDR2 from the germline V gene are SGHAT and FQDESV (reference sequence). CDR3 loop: CASSPGGWNTEAFF. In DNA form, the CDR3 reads TGTGCCAGCAGCCCAGGGGGCTGGAACACTGAAGCTTTCTTT.